Following are 21 T cell receptor beta chains from one sample sequenced in a study of shared clonotypes between healthy human individuals. Produced via immunoSEQ multiplex PCR; TCRdb's table is partial and in-frame only. The data show under 2,500,000 clones, nearly 97% seen once. Sequencing used naive CD4+ T cells sorted from blood. Stated subset: CD45RA+ positively selected. The receptors stem from a man aged 18 to 30 in good health.

The chain carries TRBV10-3 and TRBJ1-2; no definite D call. V dropped 3 bases and J dropped 4 bases, with 6 bases sitting between them. The CDR3 runs to 12 residues. Germline V gene data show CDR1 as ENHRY and CDR2 as SYGVKD. In DNA, the CDR3 is TGTGCCATCAGTGATATGGGCTATGGCTACACCTTC. This gives the protein CAISDMGYGYTF.

This clone was counted between two and nine times. The rearrangement links TRBV6-6 to TRBJ1-2; D remains unclear. The CDR3 is 12 residues long. CDR1 is MNHNY, CDR2 SVGAGI, per germline (reference sequence). Trimming shortened V by 6 bases and J by 2 bases, and 7 bases separated the two germline ends. CDR3 loop: CASSPTNYGYTF. CDR3 in DNA: TGTGCCAGCAGCCCTACAAACTATGGCTACACCTTC.

This clone was counted a single time. The V gene is TRBV13, the J gene TRBJ2-1, with D possibly called TRBD1 or TRBD2 (5 bases each). This CDR3 comprises 12 residues. The V end was cut by 4 bases, the J end by 7 bases, with 8 bases between. The germline V gene has CDR1 PRHDT and CDR2 FYEKMQ (reference sequence). The CDR3 DNA sequence: TGTGCCAGCAGCTCAGGGACGAATGAGCAGTTCTTC. Translation gives CASSSGTNEQFF.

This rearrangement joins TRBV5-1 to TRBJ2-7; 8 nucleotides align to TRBD1. The CDR3 totals 15 residues. Germline assignment: CDR1 SGHRS and CDR2 YFSETQ. V lost 2 bases to trimming and J lost 0 bases; unmatched junction nucleotides: 4. The CDR3 sequence is CASSFRTGSSYEQYF. The CDR3 DNA follows: TGCGCCAGCAGCTTTAGGACAGGGAGCTCCTACGAGCAGTACTTC.

This clone has a handful of counts. J is TRBJ1-6 and V is TRBV7-8; tentative D call: TRBD1 (5 bases). Trimming pared 4 bases from V and 7 bases from J, leaving 14 bases between. Germline CDR1 is SGHVS and CDR2 is FQNEAQ. The CDR3 is made up of 15 amino acids. In nucleotides, the CDR3 is TGTGCCAGCAGCTCCACCGACAGACGGAATTCACCCCTCCACTTT. Translated: CASSSTDRRNSPLHF.

The chain has TRBV7-2 and TRBJ2-3; 8 positions agree with TRBD2. With V trimmed by 10 bases and J by 4 bases, 7 bases remained unmatched. Germline V lookup: CDR1 SGHTA, CDR2 FQGNSA. The CDR3 covers 13 residues. The DNA of the CDR3 is TGTGCCACCGGAGCGGGAGTTGCAGATACGCAGTATTTT. Translating it yields CATGAGVADTQYF.

The chain is built from TRBV6-1 and TRBJ1-1, with 7 bases aligning to TRBD1. Germline V gene lookup returns CDR1 MNHNS and CDR2 SASEGT. V lost 7 bases, J lost 7 bases, and 9 bases stayed unmatched. The CDR3 is 13 residues long. The CDR3 DNA follows: TGTGCCAGCAAATTCCTCCGGGACAGTGAAGCTTTCTTT. Its protein product is CASKFLRDSEAFF.

Details on this clone: The sample carries other DNA sequences with the same CDR3. The chain couples TRBV5-4 to TRBJ1-1, with unresolved D. Germline CDR1 and CDR2: SGHNT and YYREEE (reference sequence). CDR3 length: 12 residues. Trimming took 2 bases from V and 2 from J, leaving 4 bases between them. Here the CDR3 reads CASSFINTEAFF. The CDR3 nucleotides read TGTGCCAGCAGCTTTATCAACACTGAAGCTTTCTTT. The full variable domain, rest sourced from reference TRBV5-4 and TRBJ1-1, is ETGVTQSPTHLIKTRGQQVTLRCSSQSGHNTVSWYQQALGQGPQFIFQYYREEENGRGNFPPRFSGLQFPNYSSELNVNALELDDSALYLCASSFINTEAFFGQGTRLTVV.

This rearrangement joins TRBV11-2 to TRBJ2-1; the match to TRBD2 covers 9 bases. Germline CDR1 reads SGHAT; CDR2 reads FQNNGV. The CDR3 length is 15 residues. The junction had 6 bases not matched to a gene; V was cut back by 5 bases and J by 4 bases. CDR3 DNA: TGTGCCAGCAGCCCTAGCGGGATCGGTTACAATGAGCAGTTCTTC. This translates into CASSPSGIGYNEQFF.

This clone has a single count. This rearrangement joins TRBV5-1 to TRBJ1-1, with no clear D. There are 16 residues in the CDR3. The germline V and J ends were trimmed by 3 bases and 1 base, with 16 bases remaining between them. CDR1 is SGHRS, CDR2 YFSETQ, per germline. This CDR3 reads CASSSRYSVGNTEAFF. The CDR3 DNA sequence: TGCGCCAGCAGCTCAAGATACTCGGTCGGGAACACTGAAGCTTTCTTT.

This chain links TRBV5-1 with TRBJ2-7, with 8 bases matching TRBD1. V was pared by 0 bases and J by 4 bases, with 3 bases of the junction left unmatched. The CDR3 covers 14 residues. In germline, CDR1 is SGHRS, CDR2 YFSETQ. This chain's CDR3 is CASSLGDRHYEQYF. The CDR3 DNA reads TGCGCCAGCAGCTTGGGGGACAGGCATTACGAGCAGTACTTC.

The V and J genes are TRBV29-1 and TRBJ2-7; 8 nucleotides line up with TRBD1. Germline-derived CDR1 and CDR2 are SQVTM and ANQGSEA. There are 14 residues in the CDR3. V lost 4 bases and J lost 2; bases outside the gene matches: 7. CDR3 region: CSVALDRGTYEQYF. CDR3 bases: TGCAGCGTTGCCCTTGACAGGGGCACCTACGAGCAGTACTTC.

This chain uses TRBV2 with TRBJ1-4; no definite D call. The CDR3 runs to 17 residues. V lost 3 bases and J lost 5, with 19 bases in between. Germline assignment: CDR1 SNHLY and CDR2 FYNNEI. The chain's CDR3 is CASSDFFGQAGNEKLFF. The CDR3, as DNA: TGTGCCAGCAGTGACTTTTTTGGCCAAGCGGGGAATGAAAAACTGTTTTTT.

V gene TRBV7-2 combines with J gene TRBJ2-3, with 10 bases that match TRBD2. The junction had 3 bases not matched to a gene; V was cut back by 1 base and J by 2 bases. CDR3 length: 16 amino acids. CDR1 SGHTA and CDR2 FQGNSA come from the germline V gene. In DNA form, the CDR3 reads TGTGCCAGCAGCTTAGTAAGCGGGGGGGTCACAGATACGCAGTATTTT. Translation: CASSLVSGGVTDTQYF.

This sequence joins TRBV19 and TRBJ2-1; 7 positions match TRBD1. Germline V CDR1 and CDR2: LNHDA, SQIVND (reference sequence). The CDR3 length is 14 residues. V lost 7 bases to trimming and J lost 4 bases; unmatched junction nucleotides: 7. CDR3 in amino acids: CASNPGQSYNEQFF. CDR3 in DNA: TGTGCCAGTAATCCGGGACAGAGTTACAATGAGCAGTTCTTC. Filled out from reference TRBV19 and TRBJ2-1, the complete variable domain reads DGGITQSPKYLFRKEGQNVTLSCEQNLNHDAMYWYRQDPGQGLRLIYYSQIVNDFQKGDIAEGYSVSREKKESFPLTVTSAQKNPTAFYLCASNPGQSYNEQFFGPGTRLTVL.

This chain links TRBV7-2 with TRBJ2-7; possibly TRBD2 for D (5 bases). This CDR3 has 13 amino acids. CDR1 is SGHTA and CDR2 is FQGNSA in the germline V gene. Trimming stripped 3 bases from V and 7 bases from J, with 13 bases between. The CDR3: CASSFTVRGEQYF. DNA of the CDR3: TGTGCCAGCAGCTTTACGGTACGGGGAGAGCAGTACTTC.

The chain links TRBV30 to TRBJ1-1, with D possibly matching TRBD1 (6 bases). CDR3 length: 13 amino acids. CDR1 is GTSNPN and CDR2 is SVGIG in the germline V gene (reference sequence). V was pared by 3 bases and J by 11 bases, with 19 bases between. The CDR3 nucleotides are TGTGCCTGGAGGGGGGGGATCTCAGGGGCCGCTTTCTTT. Protein sequence: CAWRGGISGAAFF.

This chain joins TRBV7-8 and TRBJ1-4, with D maybe TRBD1 (6 bases). CDR1 SGHVS and CDR2 FQNEAQ come from the germline V gene. The CDR3 loop spans 13 amino acids. V lost 1 base and J 8 bases, leaving 8 bases between the germline ends. The CDR3 sequence is CASSLGTGEKLFF. CDR3 nucleotides: TGTGCCAGCAGCTTAGGAACAGGGGAAAAACTGTTTTTT.

This chain joins TRBV12-5 and TRBJ1-1; D is uncertain. In germline, CDR1 is LGHNT, CDR2 FRNRAP. The length of the CDR3 is 13 residues. Between the trimmed V and J ends, which lost 7 bases and 1 base, there was a span of 10 bases. The CDR3 sequence: CASASVRNTEAFF. The DNA for the CDR3 is TGTGCTAGTGCTTCGGTCCGGAACACTGAAGCTTTCTTT.

Comments on this clone: The same CDR3 also results from other DNA sequences found in this sample. The V and J genes are TRBV6-5 and TRBJ1-6; 7 bases agree with TRBD1. CDR1 and CDR2 (germline): MNHEY, SVGAGI. This CDR3 has 14 amino acids. V dropped 2 bases and J dropped 8; count of bases not matched to a gene: 3. Here the CDR3 DNA reads TGTGCCAGCAGTTACGACAGGGTGTATTCACCCCTCCACTTT. It encodes CASSYDRVYSPLHF.

Here the CDR3 reads CASLVSGRSSHYGYTF. The CDR3 DNA sequence: TGTGCCAGTTTAGTATCTGGCAGGAGCTCTCACTATGGCTACACCTTC. The rearrangement joins TRBV19 to TRBJ1-2, with D unclear. In germline, CDR1 is LNHDA, CDR2 SQIVND (reference sequence). This CDR3 contains 16 residues. V lost 8 bases, J lost 3 bases, and 22 bases lay in between.